This is a list of T cell receptor beta chains from one sample in a study of shared clonotypes between healthy human individuals. TCRdb's table, derived via immunoSEQ multiplex PCR, lists solely in-frame clones and lacks some. The sample records fewer than 600,000 clones, around 75% being singletons. The sequencing input was PBMCs. The source is a woman aged 40 to 55 in good health. Some clones in this sample may be carry-over from other donors' samples. Each CDR3 is given with its conserved first and last residue. The order of the fields is D gene, J gene, V gene, CDR3 protein, CDR3 DNA. The D gene is left open where the match is weak.

>TRBD2|TRBJ2-3|TRBV13
CASSPVSGSTDTQYF
TGTGCCAGCAGCCCCGTTAGCGGGAGCACAGATACGCAGTATTTT
>-|TRBJ2-5|TRBV7-7
CASSLASAEGETQYF
TGTGCTAGCAGCTTAGCATCGGCAGAGGGGGAGACCCAGTACTTC
>-|TRBJ2-2|TRBV9
CASQRDLAGELFF
TGTGCCAGCCAAAGGGACTTGGCCGGGGAGCTGTTTTTT
>TRBD2|TRBJ2-1|TRBV11-3
CATNLGTSGTFF
TGTGCCACTAATCTCGGGACTAGCGGGACTTTCTTC
>-|TRBJ1-6|TRBV11-1
CASSPDSGFNSPLHF
TGTGCCAGCAGCCCGGACAGTGGATTTAATTCACCCCTCCACTTT
>TRBD2|TRBJ2-7|TRBV7-8
CATRLAGSVYEQYF
TGTGCCACCAGACTAGCGGGATCCGTCTACGAGCAGTACTTC
>TRBD1|TRBJ2-7|TRBV18
CASTDRTGGIYEQYF
TGTGCCAGCACGGACCGGACAGGGGGCATTTACGAGCAGTACTTC
>-|TRBJ1-6|TRBV30
CAWKVGDNSPLHF
TGTGCCTGGAAAGTAGGGGATAATTCACCCCTCCACTTT
>-|TRBJ2-5|TRBV6-5
CASRLSVAPYETQYF
TGTGCCAGCAGACTGTCGGTGGCGCCCTACGAGACCCAGTACTTC
>-|TRBJ2-3|TRBV5-1
CASSLAMFADTQYF
TGCGCCAGCAGCTTGGCCATGTTCGCAGATACGCAGTATTTT
>TRBD1|TRBJ2-1|TRBV7-3
CASSLGQGNEQFF
TGTGCCAGCAGCTTGGGACAGGGAAATGAGCAGTTCTTC
>TRBD1|TRBJ2-7|TRBV29-1
CSVDLGQGSYEQYF
TGCAGCGTTGACTTGGGACAGGGATCCTACGAGCAGTACTTC
>TRBD2|TRBJ2-7|TRBV30
CAWDGLAGGYEQYF
TGTGCCTGGGACGGACTAGCGGGAGGTTACGAGCAGTACTTC
>TRBD1|TRBJ2-1|TRBV10-3
CAISEGTRYGAGGGEQFF
TGTGCCATCAGTGAGGGTACTAGGTACGGGGCAGGGGGTGGTGAGCAGTTCTTC